Each of the 5 T cell receptor beta chains below was sequenced from the same sample in a study of regulatory T cells in long-lasting Graves disease. TCR beta libraries were built with iRepertoire HTBI primers and Arm-PCR of CDR3 regions. MiXCR was run by TCRdb on the multiplex PCR reads, yielding one entry per CDR3 protein. Here the sample spans hundreds of thousands of distinct CDR3 sequences, 25% to 35% being singletons. As to time point: persistent/refractory GD, antithyroid drugs over 5 years with positive TRAb. PBMC-extracted RNA yielded the TCR library. Specimen: peripheral blood mononuclear cells (PBMCs), collected when the disease was refractory, from a patient treated with antithyroid drugs. The receptors shown here come from a female donor with Graves disease.

This clonotype was observed a handful of times. One base away lies a much larger clone, so this may be a sequencing read error. The V call is TRBV14, the J call TRBJ1-1; a possible D gene is TRBD1 (6 bases). The germline V gene encodes CDR1 SGHDN and CDR2 FVKESK. The CDR3 extends over 16 amino acids. Trimming removed 4 bases from V and 5 bases from J, with 20 bases in between. The CDR3 region has the DNA TGTGCCAGCAGCCTAATAGCGGGGGGGGCAGGAACTGAAGCTTTCTTT. Residues: CASSLIAGGAGTEAFF.

The chain recombines TRBV7-3 with TRBJ2-7; the D gene is possibly TRBD1 (6 bases). This CDR3 is 15 amino acids long. Trimming stripped 3 bases from V and 7 bases from J, with 19 bases between. CDR1 SGHTA and CDR2 FQGTGA come from the germline V gene. The DNA of the CDR3 is TGTGCCAGCAGCTTTGACAGGAGCCCTTTGAGGGAGCAGTACTTC. It yields the protein CASSFDRSPLREQYF. The full variable domain, its missing parts supplied by reference TRBV7-3 and TRBJ2-7, is GAGVSQTPSNKVTEKGKYVELRCDPISGHTALYWYRQSLGQGPEFLIYFQGTGAADDSGLPNDRFFAVRPEGSVSTLKIQRTERGDSAVYLCASSFDRSPLREQYFGPGTRLTVT.

This clonotype was picked up one time. The V call is TRBV11-2, the J call TRBJ2-3; D is uncertain. Germline V lookup: CDR1 SGHAT, CDR2 FQNNGV. The length of the CDR3 is 14 residues. The V end was cut by 5 bases, the J end by 0 bases, with 9 bases between. CDR3 residues: CASSPPGSTDTQYF. The CDR3 DNA sequence: TGTGCCAGCAGCCCTCCGGGTAGCACAGATACGCAGTATTTT.

CDR3 in amino acids: CASSSLGASYEQYF. The CDR3 nucleotides read TGTGCCAGCAGCTCACTAGGAGCGTCCTACGAGCAGTACTTC. The chain has TRBV7-9 and TRBJ2-7, with D possibly TRBD2 on 5 matching bases. The germline CDR1 and CDR2 sequences are SEHNR and FQNEAQ (reference sequence). V lost 4 bases to trimming and J lost 1 base, with 11 bases between them. This CDR3 region has 14 residues.

This rearrangement joins TRBV6-1 to TRBJ1-2; D ambiguous. CDR3 length: 13 residues. V lost 3 bases and J 4 bases, leaving 9 bases between the germline ends. Germline V gene data show CDR1 as MNHNS and CDR2 as SASEGT. The CDR3 region is CASSDALGYGYTF. The CDR3 DNA reads as TGTGCCAGCAGTGATGCGCTGGGCTATGGCTACACCTTC.